The rows below give T cell receptor beta chains drawn from one sample of a study of CD8 T cells in Susac syndrome. A single record per CDR3 protein comes from TCRdb applying MiXCR to the immunoSEQ multiplex PCR reads. The repertoire consists of about 190,000 distinct CDR3 sequences, with approximately 96% occurring once and the leading ten covering 0.098%. Source material: CD4+ T cells from PBMCs. The origin of the receptors is a human donor with Susac syndrome. Each CDR3 is given with its conserved first and last residue. A D gene is named only where the DNA matches it firmly. Clone size is not always given. Where it is, it says once, few, many or a class for expanded clones.

DNA: TGCGCCAGCAGCTTGGAATCACACAATGAGCAGTTCTTC
CDR3: CASSLESHNEQFF
size: NA
J: TRBJ2-1
length: 13
V: TRBV5-1
D: NA

DNA: TGCAGTGCTAGATCTCAGGGGAAGGCCTACGAGCAGTACTTC
CDR3: CSARSQGKAYEQYF
size: NA
J: TRBJ2-7
length: 14
V: TRBV20-1
D: NA

DNA: TGCAGTGCTAGAGGAGGGGTGGAGACCCAGTACTTC
CDR3: CSARGGVETQYF
size: NA
J: TRBJ2-5
length: 12
V: TRBV20-1
D: NA

DNA: TGTGCCAGCTCCTCCGGGGGTGCGGGCACAGATACGCAGTATTTT
CDR3: CASSSGGAGTDTQYF
size: NA
J: TRBJ2-3
length: 15
V: TRBV3-1
D: NA

DNA: TGTGCCAGCTCAGCGGTCATCGGGGTAAACTATGGCTACACCTTC
CDR3: CASSAVIGVNYGYTF
size: NA
J: TRBJ1-2
length: 15
V: TRBV18
D: NA

DNA: TGTGCCAGCAGCCAAGAAGTAGGGCGGGATACGCAGTATTTT
CDR3: CASSQEVGRDTQYF
size: NA
J: TRBJ2-3
length: 14
V: TRBV3-1
D: NA

DNA: TGTGCCAGTGGGACGGTACAGGGTAGGGGCTACACCTTC
CDR3: CASGTVQGRGYTF
size: once
J: TRBJ1-2
length: 13
V: TRBV19
D: NA

DNA: TGTGCCAGCAGTTGGGACCGAGGGGACACTGAAGCTTTCTTT
CDR3: CASSWDRGDTEAFF
size: once
J: TRBJ1-1
length: 14
V: TRBV27
D: NA

DNA: TGTGCCAGCAGTTTCGTCGGGTGGAATCAGCCCCAGCATTTT
CDR3: CASSFVGWNQPQHF
size: NA
J: TRBJ1-5
length: 14
V: TRBV28
D: NA

DNA: TGTGCCAGCAGCTTTGGCTTGAACACTGAAGCTTTCTTT
CDR3: CASSFGLNTEAFF
size: NA
J: TRBJ1-1
length: 13
V: TRBV11-3
D: NA

DNA: TGTGCCAGCTCACCGACAGGTGCGATGGAAGCTTTCTTT
CDR3: CASSPTGAMEAFF
size: NA
J: TRBJ1-1
length: 13
V: TRBV18
D: NA

DNA: TGTGCCAGCAGCCAGCCAGGGGAGCAGCCCCAGCATTTT
CDR3: CASSQPGEQPQHF
size: NA
J: TRBJ1-5
length: 13
V: TRBV4-2
D: NA

DNA: TGCAGTGCTAGAGAGGCAGATACGCAGTATTTT
CDR3: CSAREADTQYF
size: NA
J: TRBJ2-3
length: 11
V: TRBV20-1
D: NA

DNA: TGCGCCAGCAGCTTGGTTCAGGACCACGATGAAGCTTTCTTT
CDR3: CASSLVQDHDEAFF
size: NA
J: TRBJ1-1
length: 14
V: TRBV5-1
D: NA

DNA: TGTGCCAGCAGCCTCAGACAGGGTTGGACCGGGGAGCTGTTTTTT
CDR3: CASSLRQGWTGELFF
size: NA
J: TRBJ2-2
length: 15
V: TRBV6-2/TRBV6-3
D: TRBD1

DNA: TGTGCCAGCAGTTACTCGATAAACGCCGACACCGGGGAGCTGTTTTTT
CDR3: CASSYSINADTGELFF
size: NA
J: TRBJ2-2
length: 16
V: TRBV6-5
D: NA

DNA: TGTGCCTGGAGTGTAACCGGGGGGGATACGCAGTATTTT
CDR3: CAWSVTGGDTQYF
size: NA
J: TRBJ2-3
length: 13
V: TRBV30
D: TRBD2

DNA: TGTGCCAGCAGCTTAGCGTTGGGTGGCACAGATACGCAGTATTTT
CDR3: CASSLALGGTDTQYF
size: NA
J: TRBJ2-3
length: 15
V: TRBV7-6
D: NA

DNA: TGTGCCAGCAGTCCCACAGGGAGCTCTGGAAACACCATATATTTT
CDR3: CASSPTGSSGNTIYF
size: NA
J: TRBJ1-3
length: 15
V: TRBV12-3/TRBV12-4
D: NA

DNA: TGTGCCAGCAGATTAACCCGGGGTCCCACAGATACGCAGTATTTT
CDR3: CASRLTRGPTDTQYF
size: NA
J: TRBJ2-3
length: 15
V: TRBV25-1
D: NA

DNA: TGTGCCAGCAGTTTGGTCGGGGGGGCGTACGAGCAGTACTTC
CDR3: CASSLVGGAYEQYF
size: NA
J: TRBJ2-7
length: 14
V: TRBV12-3/TRBV12-4
D: TRBD2

DNA: TGTGCCAGCAGCTTTGGGCGGAACCAAGAGACCCAGTACTTC
CDR3: CASSFGRNQETQYF
size: few
J: TRBJ2-5
length: 14
V: TRBV7-2
D: NA

DNA: TGTGCCAGCAGTTTGGCGGTATCTGGCTACACCTTC
CDR3: CASSLAVSGYTF
size: NA
J: TRBJ1-2
length: 12
V: TRBV12-3/TRBV12-4
D: NA

DNA: TGTGCCAGTAACACGGACAGGTTCGGTGGCTACACCTTC
CDR3: CASNTDRFGGYTF
size: NA
J: TRBJ1-2
length: 13
V: TRBV19
D: TRBD1

DNA: TGTGCCACCAGCAGAGATAGCAAGGGAGGCTATGGCTACACCTTC
CDR3: CATSRDSKGGYGYTF
size: NA
J: TRBJ1-2
length: 15
V: TRBV15
D: NA

DNA: TGTGCCAGCAGCCAATTTGTTAGCAATCAGCCCCAGCATTTT
CDR3: CASSQFVSNQPQHF
size: NA
J: TRBJ1-5
length: 14
V: TRBV3-1
D: NA

DNA: TGTGCCAGCTCACCCAGACAGGCCGACACAGATACGCAGTATTTT
CDR3: CASSPRQADTDTQYF
size: NA
J: TRBJ2-3
length: 15
V: TRBV18
D: NA